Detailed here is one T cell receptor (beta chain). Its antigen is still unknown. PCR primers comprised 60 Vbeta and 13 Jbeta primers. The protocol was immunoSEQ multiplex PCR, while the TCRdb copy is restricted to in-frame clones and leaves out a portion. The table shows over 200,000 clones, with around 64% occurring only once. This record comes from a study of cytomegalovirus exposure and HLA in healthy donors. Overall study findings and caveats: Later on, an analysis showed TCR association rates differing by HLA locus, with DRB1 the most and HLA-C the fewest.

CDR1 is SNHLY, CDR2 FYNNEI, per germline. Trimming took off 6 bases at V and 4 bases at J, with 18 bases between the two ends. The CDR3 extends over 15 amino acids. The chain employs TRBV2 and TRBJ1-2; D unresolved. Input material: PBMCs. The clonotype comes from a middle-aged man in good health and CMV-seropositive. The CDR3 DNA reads TGTGCCAGCAGCTTCACAGAGGCGGGTGGCTATGGCTACACCTTC. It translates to CASSFTEAGGYGYTF.